This T cell receptor beta chain was sequenced during a study of blood T cell repertoires in COVID-19. Whole-study context: Samples taken during acute and convalescent COVID-19 were collected in the United States, Italy and Spain. Sample material is recorded as cDNA or gDNA derived from T cells, B-cell-depleted T cells, or PBMCs.

CDR1 is SEHNR and CDR2 is FQNEAQ in the germline V gene (reference sequence). This CDR3 comprises 15 residues. Recruits, aged roughly 18 to 89 years, lived in 20 to 30 US areas. Which cohort a participant joined came from the clinical history participants gave. Data came from immunoSEQ multiplex PCR; TCRdb stores just in-frame clones and leaves some out. The table shows under 250,000 clones, with around 82% occurring only once. Comment on this clone: Sequence at one end of the junction differs from germline and may be a read error.

The chain couples TRBV7-9 to TRBJ1-5; 12 bases are a match to TRBD1. The sequence derives from a man under 40 with acute COVID-19. The sample consisted of PBMCs or T cells enriched from blood (not recorded which). Here the CDR3 reads CAGSPGQGAEQPQHF. In DNA form, the CDR3 reads TGTGCCGGCAGCCCGGGACAGGGGGCCGAGCAGCCCCAGCATTTT.